At least ten counts were recorded for the clone carrying this TCR beta chain. Its antigen is as yet unknown. This sample stems from a study of CD8 T cells in ankylosing spondylitis. Whole-study findings and limits: Disease-linked clones, CD8+, were relatively rare in peripheral blood. Some motif variants were previously reported in reactive arthritis synovial fluid and blood. There was a TCR beta motif, made of several highly homologous variants, that appeared characteristic of ankylosing spondylitis blood.

From the 5' RACE reads, TCRdb called clonotypes with MiXCR, one entry per CDR3 protein. The profile shows 200,000 to 250,000 distinct CDR3 sequences, over 9.5% of them singletons. The CDR3 runs to 14 residues. V shed 7 bases and J 7 bases; nucleotides not matched to a gene: 10. Sequenced sample: blood, either unsorted or a sorted T cell fraction (not recorded which). The source of this sequence is a male donor with ankylosing spondylitis or in good health (not recorded which). The V gene is TRBV12-3 or TRBV12-4, the J gene TRBJ1-5, with 7 bases fitting TRBD1. CDR3 sequence: CASNQQGSEQPQHF. As DNA, the CDR3 is TGTGCCAGCAATCAACAGGGGTCGGAACAGCCCCAGCATTTT.